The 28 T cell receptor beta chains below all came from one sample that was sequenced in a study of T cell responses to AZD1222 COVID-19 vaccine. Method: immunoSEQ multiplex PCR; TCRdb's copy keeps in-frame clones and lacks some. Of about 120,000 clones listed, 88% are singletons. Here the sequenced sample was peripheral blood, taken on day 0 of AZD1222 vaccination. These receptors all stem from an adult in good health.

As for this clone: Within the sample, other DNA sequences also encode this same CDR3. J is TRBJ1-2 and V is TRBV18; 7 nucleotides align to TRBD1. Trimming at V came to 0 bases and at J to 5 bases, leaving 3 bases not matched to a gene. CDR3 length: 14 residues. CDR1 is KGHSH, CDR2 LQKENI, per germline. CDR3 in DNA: TGTGCCAGCTCACCACCGGGACAGAATTATGGCTACACCTTC. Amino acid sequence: CASSPPGQNYGYTF.

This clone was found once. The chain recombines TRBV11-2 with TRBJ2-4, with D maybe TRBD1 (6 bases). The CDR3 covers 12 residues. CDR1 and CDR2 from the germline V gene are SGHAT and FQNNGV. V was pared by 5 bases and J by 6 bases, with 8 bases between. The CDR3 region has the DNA TGTGCCAGCAGCCTACAGGGAAACATTCAGTACTTC. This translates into CASSLQGNIQYF.

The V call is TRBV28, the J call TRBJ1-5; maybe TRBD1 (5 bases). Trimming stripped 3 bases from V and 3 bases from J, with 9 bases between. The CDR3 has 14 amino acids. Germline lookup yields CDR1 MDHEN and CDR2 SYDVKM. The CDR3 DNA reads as TGTGCCAGCAGTTTTAGGGGTGTCAATCAGCCCCAGCATTTT. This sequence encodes CASSFRGVNQPQHF.

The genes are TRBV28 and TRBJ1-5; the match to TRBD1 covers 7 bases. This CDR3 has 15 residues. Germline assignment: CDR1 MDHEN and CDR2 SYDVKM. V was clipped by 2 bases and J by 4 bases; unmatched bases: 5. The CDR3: CASSLLGTDNQPQHF. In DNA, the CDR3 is TGTGCCAGCAGTTTACTTGGGACAGATAATCAGCCCCAGCATTTT.

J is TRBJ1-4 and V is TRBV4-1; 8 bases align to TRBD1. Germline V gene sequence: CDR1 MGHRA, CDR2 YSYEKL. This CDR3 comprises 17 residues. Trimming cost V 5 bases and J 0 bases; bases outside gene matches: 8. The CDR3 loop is CASSKGTGRATNEKLFF. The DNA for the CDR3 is TGCGCCAGCAGCAAGGGGACAGGACGTGCAACTAATGAAAAACTGTTTTTT.

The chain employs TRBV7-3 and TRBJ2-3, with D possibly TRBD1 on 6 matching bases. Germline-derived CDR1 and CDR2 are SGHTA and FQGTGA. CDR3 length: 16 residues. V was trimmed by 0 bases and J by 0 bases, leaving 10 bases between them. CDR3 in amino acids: CASSLTAGASTDTQYF. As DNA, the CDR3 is TGTGCCAGCAGCTTAACGGCAGGGGCTAGCACAGATACGCAGTATTTT.

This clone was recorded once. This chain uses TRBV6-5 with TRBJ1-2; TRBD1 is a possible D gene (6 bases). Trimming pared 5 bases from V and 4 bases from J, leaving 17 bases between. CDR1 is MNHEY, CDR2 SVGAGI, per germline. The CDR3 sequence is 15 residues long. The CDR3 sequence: CASSTVGGASYGYTF. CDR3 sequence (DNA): TGTGCCAGCAGTACTGTGGGGGGCGCGAGCTATGGCTACACCTTC.

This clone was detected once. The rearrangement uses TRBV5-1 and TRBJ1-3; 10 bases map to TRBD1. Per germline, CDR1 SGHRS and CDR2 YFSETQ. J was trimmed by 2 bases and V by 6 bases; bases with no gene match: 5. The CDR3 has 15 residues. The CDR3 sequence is CASKMGTGAGNTIYF. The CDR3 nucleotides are TGCGCCAGCAAGATGGGGACAGGGGCTGGAAACACCATATATTTT.

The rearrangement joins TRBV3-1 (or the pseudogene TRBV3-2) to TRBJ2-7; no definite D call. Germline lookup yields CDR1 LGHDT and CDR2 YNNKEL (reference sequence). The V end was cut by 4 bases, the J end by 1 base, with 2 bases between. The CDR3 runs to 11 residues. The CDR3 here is CASSRSYEQYF. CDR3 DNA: TGTGCCAGCAGCCGGTCCTACGAGCAGTACTTC.

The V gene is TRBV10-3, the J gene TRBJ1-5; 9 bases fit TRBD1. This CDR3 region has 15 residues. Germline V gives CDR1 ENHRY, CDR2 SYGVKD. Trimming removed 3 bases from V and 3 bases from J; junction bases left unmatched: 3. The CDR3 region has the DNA TGTGCCATCAGTGAAGGGACAGGGAACAATCAGCCCCAGCATTTT. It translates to CAISEGTGNNQPQHF.

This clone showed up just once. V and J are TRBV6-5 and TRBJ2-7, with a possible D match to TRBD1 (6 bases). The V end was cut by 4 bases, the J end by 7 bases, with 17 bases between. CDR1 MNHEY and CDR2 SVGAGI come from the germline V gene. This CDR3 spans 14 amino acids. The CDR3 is CASSSPAGVGEQYF. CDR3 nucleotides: TGTGCCAGCAGTTCCCCGGCAGGGGTCGGGGAGCAGTACTTC.

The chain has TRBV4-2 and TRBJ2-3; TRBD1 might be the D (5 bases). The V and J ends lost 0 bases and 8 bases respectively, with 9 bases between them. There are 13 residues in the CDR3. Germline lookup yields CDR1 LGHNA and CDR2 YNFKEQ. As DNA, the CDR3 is TGTGCCAGCAGCCAAGAGGCCAGGGCTACGCAGTATTTT. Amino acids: CASSQEARATQYF.

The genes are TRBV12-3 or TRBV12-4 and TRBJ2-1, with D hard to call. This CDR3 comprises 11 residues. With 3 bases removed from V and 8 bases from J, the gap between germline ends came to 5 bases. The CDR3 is CASSFVDEQFF. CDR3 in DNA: TGTGCCAGCAGTTTTGTGGATGAGCAGTTCTTC.

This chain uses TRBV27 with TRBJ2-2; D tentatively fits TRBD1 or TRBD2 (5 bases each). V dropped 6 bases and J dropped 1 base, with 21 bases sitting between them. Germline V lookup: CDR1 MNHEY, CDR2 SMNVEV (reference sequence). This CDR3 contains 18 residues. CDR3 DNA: TGTGCCAGCAGGATGTTGCTGGGACCGGGGTTGAACACCGGGGAGCTGTTTTTT. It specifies CASRMLLGPGLNTGELFF.

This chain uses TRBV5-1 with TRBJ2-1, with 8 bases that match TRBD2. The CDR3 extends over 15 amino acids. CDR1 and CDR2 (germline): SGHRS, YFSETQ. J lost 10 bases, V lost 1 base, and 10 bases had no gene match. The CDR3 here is CASSLLAGGQGEQFF. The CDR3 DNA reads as TGCGCCAGCAGCTTGCTGGCGGGGGGCCAGGGGGAGCAGTTCTTC.

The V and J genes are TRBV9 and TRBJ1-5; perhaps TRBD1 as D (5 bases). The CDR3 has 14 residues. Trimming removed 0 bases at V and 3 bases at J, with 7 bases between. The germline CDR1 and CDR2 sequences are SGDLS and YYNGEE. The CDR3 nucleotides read TGTGCCAGCAGCGTAGGGGGACTCAATCAGCCCCAGCATTTT. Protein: CASSVGGLNQPQHF.

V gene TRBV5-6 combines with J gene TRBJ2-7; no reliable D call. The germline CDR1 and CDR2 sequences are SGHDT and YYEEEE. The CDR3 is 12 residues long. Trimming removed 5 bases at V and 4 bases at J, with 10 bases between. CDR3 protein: CASSYYRYEQYF. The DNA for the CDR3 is TGTGCCAGCAGTTATTACAGATACGAGCAGTACTTC.

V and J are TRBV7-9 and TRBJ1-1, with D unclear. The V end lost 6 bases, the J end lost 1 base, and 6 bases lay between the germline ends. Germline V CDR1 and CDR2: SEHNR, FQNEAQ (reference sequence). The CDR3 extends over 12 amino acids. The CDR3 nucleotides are TGTGCCAGCAGAGCCCAGAACACTGAAGCTTTCTTT. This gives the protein CASRAQNTEAFF.

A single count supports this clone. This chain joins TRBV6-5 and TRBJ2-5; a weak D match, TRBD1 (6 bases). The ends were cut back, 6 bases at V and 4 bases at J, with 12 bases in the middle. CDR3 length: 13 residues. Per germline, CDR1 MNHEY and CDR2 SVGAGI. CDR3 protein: CASSPQGLETQYF. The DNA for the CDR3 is TGTGCCAGCAGCCCGCAGGGGTTAGAGACCCAGTACTTC.

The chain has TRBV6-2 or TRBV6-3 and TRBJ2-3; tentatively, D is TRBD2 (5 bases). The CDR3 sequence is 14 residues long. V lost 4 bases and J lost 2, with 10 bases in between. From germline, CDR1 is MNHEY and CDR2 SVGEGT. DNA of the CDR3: TGTGCCAGCAGTTGGAGCGGCTCCACAGATACGCAGTATTTT. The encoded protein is CASSWSGSTDTQYF.

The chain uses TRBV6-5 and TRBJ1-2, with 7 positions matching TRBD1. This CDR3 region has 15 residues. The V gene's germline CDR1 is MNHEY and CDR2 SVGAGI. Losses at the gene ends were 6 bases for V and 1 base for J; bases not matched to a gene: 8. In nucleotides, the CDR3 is TGTGCCAGCAGCCGCCGGGACAGCAGTAACTATGGCTACACCTTC. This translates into CASSRRDSSNYGYTF.

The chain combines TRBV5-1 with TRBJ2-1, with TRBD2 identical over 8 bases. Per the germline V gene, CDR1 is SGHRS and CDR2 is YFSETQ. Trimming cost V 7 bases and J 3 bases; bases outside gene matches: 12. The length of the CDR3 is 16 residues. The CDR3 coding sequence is TGCGCCAGCGCCCCTGAGGCGGGGGGCCGCTACAATGAGCAGTTCTTC. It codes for CASAPEAGGRYNEQFF.

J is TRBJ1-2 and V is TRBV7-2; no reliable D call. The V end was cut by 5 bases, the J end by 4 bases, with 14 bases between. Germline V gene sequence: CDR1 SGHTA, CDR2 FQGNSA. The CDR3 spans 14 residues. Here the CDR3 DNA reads TGTGCCAGCAGCCACCCCCAGGTGTCCTATGGCTACACCTTC. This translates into CASSHPQVSYGYTF.

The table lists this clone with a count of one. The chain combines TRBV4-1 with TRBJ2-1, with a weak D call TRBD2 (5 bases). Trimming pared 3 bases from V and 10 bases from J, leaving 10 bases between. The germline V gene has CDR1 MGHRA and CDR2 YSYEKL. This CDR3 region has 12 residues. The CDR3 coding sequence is TGCGCCAGCAGCCAGTTATCGGGAGAGCAGTTCTTC. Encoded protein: CASSQLSGEQFF.

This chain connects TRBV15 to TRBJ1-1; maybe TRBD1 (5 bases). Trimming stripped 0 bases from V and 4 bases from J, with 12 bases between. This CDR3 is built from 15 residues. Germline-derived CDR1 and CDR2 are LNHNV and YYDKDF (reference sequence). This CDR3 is CATSRDESGTTEAFF. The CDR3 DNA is TGTGCCACCAGCAGAGATGAGTCGGGGACCACTGAAGCTTTCTTT.

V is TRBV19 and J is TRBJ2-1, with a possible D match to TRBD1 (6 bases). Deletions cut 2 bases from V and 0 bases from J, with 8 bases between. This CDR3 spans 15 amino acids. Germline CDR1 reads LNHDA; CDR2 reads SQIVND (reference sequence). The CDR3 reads CASSIMTGSYNEQFF. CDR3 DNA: TGTGCCAGTAGTATAATGACAGGCTCCTACAATGAGCAGTTCTTC.

CDR3 residues: CASSQSDQPAYEQYF. The CDR3 DNA reads as TGTGCCAGCAGCCAATCGGACCAGCCAGCCTACGAGCAGTACTTC. The chain joins TRBV7-6 to TRBJ2-7; D is uncertain. From germline, CDR1 is SGHVS and CDR2 FNYEAQ. The CDR3 sequence is 15 residues long. The V end was cut by 5 bases, the J end by 2 bases, with 16 bases between.

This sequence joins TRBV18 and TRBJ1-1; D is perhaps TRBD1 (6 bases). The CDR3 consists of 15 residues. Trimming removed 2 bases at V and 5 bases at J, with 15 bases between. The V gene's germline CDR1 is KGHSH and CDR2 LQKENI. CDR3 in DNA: TGTGCCAGCTCACCAAGAGGGACACCGGAGACTGAAGCTTTCTTT. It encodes CASSPRGTPETEAFF.